This T cell receptor beta chain was identified in a study of OX40 agonist ivuxolimab in advanced cancers. The wider study: Prior checkpoint blockade (anti-PD-1, anti-PD-L1 or anti-CTLA-4) was permitted; approximately 40% had it.

This CDR3 region has 13 residues. Germline V gene lookup returns CDR1 SGHNT and CDR2 YYREEE (reference sequence). V was pared by 3 bases and J by 3 bases, with 7 bases between. Generated by immunoSEQ multiplex PCR, the TCRdb table keeps only in-frame clones and is missing some. The table records some 87,000 clones, about 92% of them present only once. The source of this sequence is an adult with an advanced solid tumor such as melanoma, head and neck, liver or kidney cancer. The sequencing here drew on CD4+ or CD8+ T cells sorted from blood, taken in a trial of the OX40 agonist ivuxolimab. The V and J genes are TRBV5-4 and TRBJ1-5, with D possibly TRBD1 on 5 matching bases. CDR3 residues: CASSSGPNQPQHF. The CDR3 DNA reads as TGTGCCAGCAGCTCAGGGCCCAATCAGCCCCAGCATTTT.